This is a list of T cell receptor beta chains from one sample in a study of CD8 T cells in Susac syndrome. TCRdb passed the immunoSEQ multiplex PCR reads through MiXCR, listing each CDR3 protein once. Of about 400,000 distinct CDR3 sequences in the sample, 75% to 90% were seen once. What was sequenced was CD8+ T cells from PBMCs. The receptors come from a human donor with multiple sclerosis. Each CDR3 is given with its conserved first and last residue. The D gene is left open where the match is weak. Some rows mark clone size as missing; the rest say once, few, many or name a class of expanded clone.

V: TRBV13
J: TRBJ2-2
D: TRBD1
length: 13
size: -
DNA: TGTGCCAGCACCGGACAGGGCACCGGGGAGCTGTTTTTT
CDR3: CASTGQGTGELFF

V: TRBV25-1
J: TRBJ2-1
D: -
length: 11
size: few
DNA: TGTGCCAGCAGTGGGGGACCTGAGCAGTTCTTC
CDR3: CASSGGPEQFF

V: TRBV4-2
J: TRBJ2-7
D: TRBD1
length: 15
size: -
DNA: TGTGCCAGCAGCCCTACGGGACAGGGGATTTACGAGCAGTACTTC
CDR3: CASSPTGQGIYEQYF

V: TRBV28
J: TRBJ2-7
D: TRBD2
length: 14
size: once
DNA: TGTGCCAGCAGTCTCTCCAGCAGACTAGCGGGAGGGTCCTTC
CDR3: CASSLSSRLAGGSF

V: TRBV30
J: TRBJ2-1
D: -
length: 12
size: -
DNA: TGTGCCTGGAATCCTGGTCCCGCTGAGCAGTTCTTC
CDR3: CAWNPGPAEQFF

V: TRBV20-1
J: TRBJ1-1
D: -
length: 8
size: -
DNA: TGCAGTGCTGATGAAGCTTTCTTT
CDR3: CSADEAFF

V: TRBV5-4
J: TRBJ2-3
D: TRBD2
length: 14
size: -
DNA: TGTGCCAGCTCAGCGGGGACTAGCACAGATACGCAGTATTTT
CDR3: CASSAGTSTDTQYF

V: TRBV27
J: TRBJ1-2
D: -
length: 14
size: -
DNA: TGTGCCAGCAGTCCCCGCGGGATACTGTATGGCTACACCTTC
CDR3: CASSPRGILYGYTF

V: TRBV25-1
J: TRBJ2-7
D: -
length: 13
size: -
DNA: TGTGCCAGCAGTGGGGGACTTTGGCGCGAGCAGTACTTC
CDR3: CASSGGLWREQYF

V: TRBV30
J: TRBJ2-1
D: TRBD1
length: 14
size: -
DNA: TGTGCCTGGAGTGACAGGGGGCTTCTCAATGAGCAGTTCTTC
CDR3: CAWSDRGLLNEQFF

V: TRBV6-1
J: TRBJ1-1
D: -
length: 12
size: -
DNA: TGTGCCAGCAGTACTACAGGGTCTGAAGCTTTCTTT
CDR3: CASSTTGSEAFF

V: TRBV28
J: TRBJ2-5
D: -
length: 14
size: -
DNA: TGTGCCAGCGTGCCGAAGATGTACCAAGAGACCCAGTACTTC
CDR3: CASVPKMYQETQYF

V: TRBV4-1
J: TRBJ1-6
D: -
length: 14
size: -
DNA: TGCGCCAGCAGCCACCAGGGTGGCAATTCACCCCTCCACTTT
CDR3: CASSHQGGNSPLHF

V: TRBV3-1
J: TRBJ2-3
D: TRBD2
length: 16
size: -
DNA: TGTGCCAGCAGCCCCCTAGCGGGGGACCTCACAGATACGCAGTATTTT
CDR3: CASSPLAGDLTDTQYF

V: TRBV4-1
J: TRBJ2-7
D: -
length: 13
size: -
DNA: TGCGCCAGCAGCCCCTCCGGGCAGCACGAGCAGTACTTC
CDR3: CASSPSGQHEQYF

V: TRBV12-3/TRBV12-4
J: TRBJ2-2
D: -
length: 13
size: -
DNA: TGTGCCAGCAGTACCGGAGGGGCCGGGGAGCTGTTTTTT
CDR3: CASSTGGAGELFF

V: TRBV30
J: TRBJ2-3
D: -
length: 12
size: -
DNA: TGTGCCTGGGAGGGGGTTTCGGATACGCAGTATTTT
CDR3: CAWEGVSDTQYF

V: TRBV7-2
J: TRBJ1-5
D: -
length: 13
size: -
DNA: TGTGCCAGCAGCTTCAGGAGGGGAGAGCCCCAGCATTTT
CDR3: CASSFRRGEPQHF

V: TRBV25-1
J: TRBJ1-1
D: -
length: 13
size: once
DNA: TGTGCCAGCACCAACAGGGTGAACACTGAAGCTTTCTTT
CDR3: CASTNRVNTEAFF

V: TRBV7-9
J: TRBJ2-1
D: TRBD1
length: 14
size: -
DNA: TGTGCCAGCATCCCCGGGACAGGGATCAATGAGCAGTTCTTC
CDR3: CASIPGTGINEQFF

V: TRBV5-4
J: TRBJ1-4
D: TRBD1
length: 15
size: -
DNA: TGTGCCAGCAGCTTGGGAGGACAGGGTGTCGAAAAACTGTTTTTT
CDR3: CASSLGGQGVEKLFF

V: TRBV6-5
J: TRBJ1-2
D: TRBD1
length: 18
size: -
DNA: TGTGCCAGCAGTTACAAGCTCATCACAGGGGAGTCTAACTATGGCTACACCTTC
CDR3: CASSYKLITGESNYGYTF

V: TRBV5-4
J: TRBJ1-2
D: TRBD1
length: 12
size: -
DNA: TGTGCCAGCAGCCCGACAGGGAAGGGCTACACCTTC
CDR3: CASSPTGKGYTF

V: TRBV6-5
J: TRBJ2-1
D: TRBD2
length: 17
size: -
DNA: TGTGCCAGCAGTTACGACGCGGAGCGGGAAGGCGGCGATGAGCAGTTCTTC
CDR3: CASSYDAEREGGDEQFF

V: TRBV30
J: TRBJ1-2
D: -
length: 12
size: -
DNA: TGTGCCTGGAGTCTATCAGGGTATGGCTACACCTTC
CDR3: CAWSLSGYGYTF

V: TRBV6-1
J: TRBJ1-5
D: -
length: 15
size: -
DNA: TGTGCCAGCAGTGAAGCCTCCGGGGGCAATCAGCCCCAGCATTTT
CDR3: CASSEASGGNQPQHF

V: TRBV5-1
J: TRBJ1-6
D: TRBD1
length: 14
size: -
DNA: TGCGCCAGCAGCTTGGGGCAGGGGGTACAACCCCTCCACTTT
CDR3: CASSLGQGVQPLHF

V: TRBV27
J: TRBJ2-1
D: -
length: 15
size: -
DNA: TGTGCCAGCAGTTCGTTAGGGACCAACTACAATGAGCAGTTCTTC
CDR3: CASSSLGTNYNEQFF

V: TRBV9
J: TRBJ2-1
D: -
length: 15
size: -
DNA: TGTGCCAGCAGCGTAGATCCTAGCGCCGGCAATGAGCAGTTCTTC
CDR3: CASSVDPSAGNEQFF

V: TRBV5-1
J: TRBJ2-7
D: TRBD2
length: 14
size: -
DNA: TGCGCCAGCAGCCCCGGGGAGGGATCGGACGAGCAGTACTTC
CDR3: CASSPGEGSDEQYF

V: TRBV27
J: TRBJ2-4
D: -
length: 16
size: -
DNA: TGTGCCAGCAGTTTATCGTGGGGGGCGGCCAAAAACATTCAGTACTTC
CDR3: CASSLSWGAAKNIQYF

V: TRBV7-6
J: TRBJ2-7
D: TRBD1
length: 12
size: -
DNA: TGTGCCAGCAGCCCGGGACAGGGTGAGCAGTACTTC
CDR3: CASSPGQGEQYF

V: TRBV28
J: TRBJ1-1
D: -
length: 14
size: -
DNA: TGTGCCAGCAGTTTGGGATACAGGGAAACTGAAGCTTTCTTT
CDR3: CASSLGYRETEAFF

V: TRBV19
J: TRBJ2-7
D: -
length: 15
size: -
DNA: TGTGCCAGTAGTATAGTGGCAGAAAGCTCCTACGAGCAGTACTTC
CDR3: CASSIVAESSYEQYF

V: TRBV6-1
J: TRBJ2-7
D: -
length: 14
size: few
DNA: TGTGCCAGCCAGGGAGCCCCTAGCGCCTACGAGCAGTACTTC
CDR3: CASQGAPSAYEQYF

V: TRBV7-9
J: TRBJ1-2
D: -
length: 15
size: -
DNA: TGTGCCAGCAGCTTAGCAATAGATCCTAACTATGGCTACACCTTC
CDR3: CASSLAIDPNYGYTF

V: TRBV27
J: TRBJ2-7
D: TRBD1
length: 15
size: few
DNA: TGTGCCAGCAGTTTATCCGGGACAGAGTCCTACGAGCAGTACTTC
CDR3: CASSLSGTESYEQYF

V: TRBV19
J: TRBJ2-1
D: -
length: 16
size: -
DNA: TGTGCCAGTAGTATAGCCGGGGGAAGCCCCTACAATGAGCAGTTCTTC
CDR3: CASSIAGGSPYNEQFF

V: TRBV10-3
J: TRBJ2-1
D: TRBD1
length: 14
size: -
DNA: TGTGCCATCACCTCGGGGGACAGGGAAAATGAGCAGTTCTTC
CDR3: CAITSGDRENEQFF

V: TRBV30
J: TRBJ2-1
D: -
length: 12
size: -
DNA: TGTGCCTGGACGGGACAAGTCAATGAGCAGTTCTTC
CDR3: CAWTGQVNEQFF

V: TRBV12-3/TRBV12-4
J: TRBJ1-1
D: -
length: 17
size: -
DNA: TGTGCCAGCAGTTTTCCCCTGGGGCCCCTACGGAACACTGAAGCTTTCTTT
CDR3: CASSFPLGPLRNTEAFF

V: TRBV27
J: TRBJ2-7
D: -
length: 13
size: few
DNA: TGTGCCAGCTCCCCAGGGGTTGCCTACGAGCAGTACTTC
CDR3: CASSPGVAYEQYF

V: TRBV20-1
J: TRBJ1-1
D: -
length: 13
size: once
DNA: TGCAGTGCACCGGTCCTAGGAGTCCCTGAAGCTTTCTTT
CDR3: CSAPVLGVPEAFF

V: TRBV6-6
J: TRBJ2-1
D: -
length: 16
size: -
DNA: TGTGCCAGCAGCCACTTGAGGGGAAGCTCCTACAATGAGCAGTTCTTC
CDR3: CASSHLRGSSYNEQFF

V: TRBV11-2
J: TRBJ1-2
D: -
length: 16
size: -
DNA: TGTGCCAGCAGCTTATGGTACAGGACGACGGGCTTGGGCTACACCTTC
CDR3: CASSLWYRTTGLGYTF

V: TRBV5-4
J: TRBJ2-2
D: TRBD2
length: 19
size: -
DNA: TGTGCCAGCAGCGGTAGCGGGGGGCCTCCTCTTAGGAACACCGGGGAGCTGTTTTTT
CDR3: CASSGSGGPPLRNTGELFF

V: TRBV5-1
J: TRBJ2-7
D: -
length: 14
size: -
DNA: TGCGCCAGCAGCTTGGGACGGATCTCCTACGAGCAGTACTTC
CDR3: CASSLGRISYEQYF

V: TRBV28
J: TRBJ2-5
D: -
length: 15
size: -
DNA: TGTGCCAGCAGTTTTCTGAGTAACGGACAAGAGACCCAGTACTTC
CDR3: CASSFLSNGQETQYF

V: TRBV12-3/TRBV12-4
J: TRBJ2-7
D: TRBD1
length: 14
size: few
DNA: TGTGCCAGCAGTCTACGGGACAGGACCTACGAGCAGTACTTC
CDR3: CASSLRDRTYEQYF

V: TRBV4-1
J: TRBJ2-7
D: TRBD2
length: 16
size: -
DNA: TGCGCCAGCAGCCAAGCCCTAGCGGATAGATCCTACGAGCAGTACTTC
CDR3: CASSQALADRSYEQYF

V: TRBV5-5
J: TRBJ2-2
D: -
length: 14
size: -
DNA: TGTGCCAGCATGCCCGGGGGCGATGCCGGGGAGCTGTTTTTT
CDR3: CASMPGGDAGELFF

V: TRBV14
J: TRBJ2-1
D: TRBD2
length: 13
size: -
DNA: TGTGCCAGCAGCCAACGGGAGGGCCATGAGCAGTTCTTC
CDR3: CASSQREGHEQFF

V: TRBV5-1
J: TRBJ2-1
D: -
length: 16
size: -
DNA: TGCGCCAGCAGCTTGGTTCAGGCAGGCCTGGATAATGAGCAGTTCTTC
CDR3: CASSLVQAGLDNEQFF

V: TRBV2
J: TRBJ1-2
D: -
length: 14
size: -
DNA: TGTGCCAGCAGGGAAGGGGGGAGGTGGTATGGCTACACCTTC
CDR3: CASREGGRWYGYTF

V: TRBV6-5
J: TRBJ2-7
D: -
length: 15
size: -
DNA: TGTGCCAGCAGTTACGGGTCCCTGAACCCCTACGAGCAGTACTTC
CDR3: CASSYGSLNPYEQYF

V: TRBV27
J: TRBJ2-7
D: -
length: 17
size: -
DNA: TGTGCCAGCAGTTTTATGGGGACACGAGACGGAGACTACGAGCAGTACTTC
CDR3: CASSFMGTRDGDYEQYF

V: TRBV4-1
J: TRBJ2-7
D: -
length: 17
size: -
DNA: TGCGCCAGCAGCCAAGTTGTCCCAGGGACGGCTGCCTACGAGCAGTACTTC
CDR3: CASSQVVPGTAAYEQYF

V: TRBV6-5
J: TRBJ2-7
D: -
length: 14
size: -
DNA: TGTGCCAGCAGTCCTCTCCCCGGGCCCTACGAGCAGTACTTC
CDR3: CASSPLPGPYEQYF

V: TRBV29-1
J: TRBJ1-1
D: -
length: 11
size: -
DNA: TGCAGCGCCCAGGGGAACACTGAAGCTTTCTTT
CDR3: CSAQGNTEAFF